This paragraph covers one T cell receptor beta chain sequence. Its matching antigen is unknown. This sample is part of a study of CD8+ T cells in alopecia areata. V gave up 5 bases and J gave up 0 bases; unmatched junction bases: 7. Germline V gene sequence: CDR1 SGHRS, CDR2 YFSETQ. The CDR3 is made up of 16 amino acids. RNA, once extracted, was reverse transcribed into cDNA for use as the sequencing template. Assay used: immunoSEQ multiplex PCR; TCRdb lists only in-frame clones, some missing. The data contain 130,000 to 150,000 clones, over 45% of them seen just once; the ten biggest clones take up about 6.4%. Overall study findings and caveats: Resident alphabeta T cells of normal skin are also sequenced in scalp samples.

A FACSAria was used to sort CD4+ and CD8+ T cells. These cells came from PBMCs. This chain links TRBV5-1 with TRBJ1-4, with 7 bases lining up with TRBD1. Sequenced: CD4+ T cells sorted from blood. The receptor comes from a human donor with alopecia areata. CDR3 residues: CASRRTGATTNEKLFF. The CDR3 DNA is TGCGCCAGCAGACGGACAGGAGCGACAACTAATGAAAAACTGTTTTTT.